Below are 8 T cell receptor beta chains sequenced from a single sample in a study of cytomegalovirus exposure and HLA in healthy donors. The PCR contained 60 Vbeta and 13 Jbeta primers. Clones were read by immunoSEQ multiplex PCR, and TCRdb kept only the in-frame ones, dropping some. This sample has more than 85,000 clones; 70% to 80% occur once, and the top ten carry 7.5% to 9%. Input material: PBMCs. The source is a female donor in good health and CMV-seronegative.

The V call is TRBV29-1, the J call TRBJ1-2; D might be TRBD1 (5 bases). Germline V gene lookup returns CDR1 SQVTM and CDR2 ANQGSEA. This CDR3 is 12 amino acids long. Deletions cut 1 base from V and 4 bases from J, with 7 bases between. The CDR3 DNA is TGCAGCGTTGAAGGGACAACCTATGGCTACACCTTC. Amino acids: CSVEGTTYGYTF.

The chain carries TRBV6-6 and TRBJ1-1; D is ambiguous. There are 13 residues in the CDR3. Per germline, CDR1 MNHNY and CDR2 SVGAGI (reference sequence). V dropped 1 base and J dropped 6 bases, with 9 bases sitting between them. CDR3 sequence: CASSYLETAEAFF. The CDR3 DNA reads TGTGCCAGCAGTTACTTGGAGACCGCTGAAGCTTTCTTT.

The gene calls are TRBV2 and TRBJ2-2; TRBD1 is a possible D gene (6 bases). The V end lost 5 bases, the J end lost 7 bases, and 20 bases lay between the germline ends. Germline V lookup: CDR1 SNHLY, CDR2 FYNNEI. CDR3 length equals 16 residues. The CDR3, as DNA: TGTGCCAGCAGTTTCTCAGGGGTAGGGTATGGCGGGGAGCTGTTTTTT. Protein sequence: CASSFSGVGYGGELFF.

In this sample, this clone turned up a few times. V and J are TRBV15 and TRBJ2-1; D is undetermined. CDR1 and CDR2 from the germline V gene are LNHNV and YYDKDF (reference sequence). The CDR3 has 15 residues. V lost 0 bases and J 4 bases, leaving 10 bases between the germline ends. As DNA, the CDR3 is TGTGCCACCAGCAGAGATGGCCAGGTGTACAATGAGCAGTTCTTC. It is translated as CATSRDGQVYNEQFF.

The chain joins TRBV27 to TRBJ2-1; 8 bases are shared with TRBD2. CDR1 is MNHEY, CDR2 SMNVEV, per germline (reference sequence). Losses at the gene ends were 6 bases for V and 1 base for J; bases not matched to a gene: 5. The CDR3 has 15 residues. The CDR3 sequence is CASRATSESYNEQFF. The CDR3 DNA is TGTGCCAGCAGAGCGACTAGCGAGTCCTACAATGAGCAGTTCTTC.

The chain has TRBV5-1 and TRBJ1-6; D is perhaps TRBD1 (5 bases). This CDR3 is built from 14 residues. The germline CDR1 and CDR2 sequences are SGHRS and YFSETQ. The V gene lost 1 base and the J gene lost 7 bases, with 9 bases spanning the gap. The CDR3 loop is CASSLPGSNSPLHF. CDR3 DNA: TGCGCCAGCAGCTTGCCAGGGTCAAATTCACCCCTCCACTTT.

DNA of the CDR3: TGCGCCAGCAGTCCAGGGGGCCGGTTCGAGCAGTACTTC. Translation: CASSPGGRFEQYF. The chain employs TRBV10-1 and TRBJ2-7; 8 nucleotides line up with TRBD1. Germline CDR1 is WNHNN and CDR2 is SYGVQD (reference sequence). This CDR3 comprises 13 residues. Trimming removed 5 bases from V and 6 bases from J; junction bases left unmatched: 6.

The chain combines TRBV6-5 with TRBJ1-2; 7 bases agree with TRBD1. CDR3 length: 15 residues. Germline CDR1 reads MNHEY; CDR2 reads SVGAGI. The trim removed 6 bases at V and 1 base at J, leaving 8 bases unmatched. The CDR3 protein is CASRGAGTVNYGYTF. CDR3 DNA: TGTGCCAGCAGGGGGGCCGGGACAGTTAACTATGGCTACACCTTC.